These 12 T cell receptor beta chains originate from one sample sequenced in a study of cytomegalovirus exposure and HLA in healthy donors. Primers for the PCR totalled 60 Vbeta and 13 Jbeta. TCRdb's copy holds only in-frame clones and misses some; the assay was immunoSEQ multiplex PCR. Among some 110,000 clones listed, 65% to 85% were seen once. The sample consisted of PBMCs. These receptors originate from a male donor in good health and CMV-seronegative.

This chain connects TRBV7-2 to TRBJ1-2; 7 bases map to TRBD1. V shed 0 bases and J 6 bases; nucleotides not matched to a gene: 7. CDR1 and CDR2 (germline): SGHTA, FQGNSA. This CDR3 spans 15 amino acids. The DNA for the CDR3 is TGTGCCAGCAGCTTAGCGTTCGGTCAGGGGGATGGCTACACCTTC. Its protein product is CASSLAFGQGDGYTF.

The V gene is TRBV5-1, the J gene TRBJ1-1, with D possibly being TRBD1 (5 bases). CDR1 SGHRS and CDR2 YFSETQ come from the germline V gene. V lost 4 bases and J 6 bases, leaving 13 bases between the germline ends. CDR3 length equals 13 residues. In DNA form, the CDR3 reads TGCGCCAGCAGCCCGGACAACCCTGCTGAAGCTTTCTTT. Translating it yields CASSPDNPAEAFF.

The gene calls are TRBV9 and TRBJ2-3; D unresolved. Per germline, CDR1 SGDLS and CDR2 YYNGEE. The CDR3 totals 14 residues. V dropped 2 bases and J dropped 1 base, with 8 bases sitting between them. Here the CDR3 DNA reads TGTGCCAGCAGCGTCCAGGTTCGCACAGATACGCAGTATTTT. Protein sequence: CASSVQVRTDTQYF.

V and J are TRBV19 and TRBJ2-5, with TRBD2 as a possible D gene (5 bases). Germline assignment: CDR1 LNHDA and CDR2 SQIVND (reference sequence). The length of the CDR3 is 15 residues. V was shortened by 3 bases and J by 4 bases, with 15 bases between the two germline ends. The CDR3 protein is CASSMRRGGVETQYF. CDR3 DNA sequence: TGTGCCAGTAGTATGCGGCGCGGAGGAGTAGAGACCCAGTACTTC.

V and J are TRBV18 and TRBJ1-5, with D perhaps matching TRBD1 (5 bases). The CDR3 totals 17 residues. CDR1 is KGHSH and CDR2 is LQKENI in the germline V gene. V gave up 3 bases and J gave up 0 bases, with 15 bases separating them. As DNA, the CDR3 is TGTGCCAGCTCACCCAAAATGGTCGGGGGTAGCAATCAGCCCCAGCATTTT. Encoded protein: CASSPKMVGGSNQPQHF.

V is TRBV14 and J is TRBJ2-1; D remains unclear. The ends were cut back, 1 base at V and 4 bases at J, with 11 bases in the middle. This CDR3 is built from 15 residues. From germline, CDR1 is SGHDN and CDR2 FVKESK. The CDR3 bases are TGTGCCAGCAGCCAAGCTGCTGGCGGTTACAATGAGCAGTTCTTC. As protein: CASSQAAGGYNEQFF.

The chain recombines TRBV7-2 with TRBJ2-5; D remains ambiguous. The CDR3 covers 15 residues. V gave up 5 bases and J gave up 5 bases, with 18 bases separating them. Germline V gene sequence: CDR1 SGHTA, CDR2 FQGNSA. CDR3 in amino acids: CASSLTTSQRETQYF. The CDR3 DNA sequence: TGTGCCAGCAGCCTCACGACAAGTCAAAGGGAGACCCAGTACTTC.

The genes are TRBV11-3 and TRBJ1-5, with 12 bases matching TRBD1. V shed 5 bases, J shed 0 bases, and the junction held 8 bases outside the gene matches. CDR3 size: 18 residues. The germline V gene encodes CDR1 SGHNT and CDR2 YENEEA. The CDR3 spells CASSPGTGGGYSNQPQHF. The CDR3, as DNA: TGTGCCAGCAGCCCCGGGACAGGGGGCGGATATAGCAATCAGCCCCAGCATTTT.

The chain has TRBV29-1 and TRBJ2-2; no clear D gene. This CDR3 is built from 13 residues. The germline V and J ends were trimmed by 5 bases and 7 bases, with 14 bases remaining between them. Germline V gives CDR1 SQVTM, CDR2 ANQGSEA. The CDR3: CSVSLALNGELFF. The CDR3 DNA reads as TGCAGCGTTTCGCTTGCGTTGAACGGGGAGCTGTTTTTT.

The chain employs TRBV4-2 and TRBJ2-7, with 8 bases identical to TRBD1. This CDR3 has 13 amino acids. The V and J ends lost 0 bases and 9 bases, in that order; junction bases with no gene match: 4. Germline V gene data show CDR1 as LGHNA and CDR2 as YNFKEQ. CDR3 in DNA: TGTGCCAGCAGCCAAGATACAGGGGGTGCGCAGTACTTC. Its protein product is CASSQDTGGAQYF.

V and J are TRBV11-2 and TRBJ2-1, with TRBD1 matching over 9 bases. The junction had 9 bases not matched to a gene; V was cut back by 5 bases and J by 1 base. Per the germline V gene, CDR1 is SGHAT and CDR2 is FQNNGV. The CDR3 covers 17 residues. CDR3 residues: CASSPGVGTGSYNEQFF. DNA of the CDR3: TGTGCCAGCAGCCCAGGCGTCGGGACAGGGTCCTACAATGAGCAGTTCTTC.

This chain connects TRBV7-6 to TRBJ2-1; 7 bases map to TRBD2. The CDR3 loop spans 14 amino acids. V lost 5 bases to trimming and J lost 2 bases; unmatched junction nucleotides: 3. The germline V gene has CDR1 SGHVS and CDR2 FNYEAQ. CDR3 DNA sequence: TGTGCCAGCAGCCCTAGCGGAACCTACAATGAGCAGTTCTTC. Translating gives CASSPSGTYNEQFF.